This T cell receptor beta chain stems from a study of human T cells and chemical hapten exposure. The germline V gene has CDR1 ENHRY and CDR2 SYGVKD. The ends lost 6 bases at V and 12 bases at J; junction bases unmatched: 9. The CDR3 is made up of 13 amino acids. The time point was: pre-sensitization, week 0. This sample's treatment: therapeutic diphenylcyclopropenone sensitization with weekly scalp DPC. In the original workflow: There were a median of around 97,000 TCRs per sample, with a range from roughly 20,000 to 700,000. One entry per CDR3 protein, called by TCRdb with MiXCR from the RACE reads. These V and J calls are TCRdb output, not the study's own analysis. The sample lists 300,000 to 450,000 distinct CDR3 sequences; 5% to 6.5% were seen once. This clonotype was seen many times.

The sample in question was whole blood, obtained in connection with sensitization to the hapten diphenylcyclopropenone (DPC). V gene TRBV10-3 combines with J gene TRBJ2-1, with 9 bases that match TRBD1. This receptor was taken from a woman in her 50s with alopecia areata. Some clones in this sample may be carry-over from other donors' samples. CDR3 loop: CAISGTGSLGQFF. As DNA, the CDR3 is TGTGCCATCAGCGGGACAGGGAGCTTAGGGCAGTTCTTC.